A single sample is the source of the 20 T cell receptor beta chains below, sequenced in a study of cytomegalovirus exposure and HLA in healthy donors. PCR was performed using 60 Vbeta and 13 Jbeta primers. Sequenced by immunoSEQ multiplex PCR; TCRdb stores in-frame clones only, minus some. The sample holds about 88,000 clones, roughly 69% seen once. Sequencing was carried out using PBMCs. These receptors all come from a man aged 50-59 years in good health and CMV-seronegative.

DNA for the CDR3: TGCGCCAGCAGCCAAGCATGGAAGGGGGACACAGATACGCAGTATTTT. Translation gives CASSQAWKGDTDTQYF. The chain employs TRBV4-3 and TRBJ2-3; tentatively, D is TRBD1 (6 bases). The CDR3 extends over 16 amino acids. The germline V gene has CDR1 LGHNA and CDR2 YSLEER. The V end was cut by 1 base, the J end by 2 bases, with 13 bases between.

CDR3 DNA: TGCGCCAGCAGCCAAGCGCACAGTGGGTACTCCTACGAGCAGTACTTC. Translation gives CASSQAHSGYSYEQYF. The J gene is TRBJ2-7, the V gene TRBV4-1; unclear D gene. Germline V gives CDR1 MGHRA, CDR2 YSYEKL. The V end was cut by 1 base, the J end by 0 bases, with 13 bases between. The CDR3 sequence is 16 residues long.

This clone was recorded only once. The V call is TRBV9, the J call TRBJ1-4, with 10 nucleotides matching TRBD1. V dropped 3 bases and J dropped 5; count of bases not matched to a gene: 10. Germline V gene lookup returns CDR1 SGDLS and CDR2 YYNGEE. The CDR3 is 17 amino acids. CDR3 sequence: CASSAYPPGQGNEKLFF. Here the CDR3 DNA reads TGTGCCAGCAGCGCCTACCCCCCGGGACAGGGGAATGAAAAACTGTTTTTT.

The gene calls are TRBV7-3 and TRBJ2-1; 8 bases agree with TRBD2. CDR1 SGHTA and CDR2 FQGTGA come from the germline V gene. V trimming: 5 bases; J trimming: 4 bases; junction bases outside the gene matches: 7. The CDR3 length is 15 residues. The CDR3 DNA follows: TGTGCCAGCAGCGAGGCTAGCGGGCCTTACAATGAGCAGTTCTTC. Translating it yields CASSEASGPYNEQFF.

J is TRBJ2-5 and V is TRBV14, with D possibly being TRBD2 (6 bases). This CDR3 spans 13 amino acids. CDR1 is SGHDN, CDR2 FVKESK, per germline. V lost 4 bases, J lost 5 bases, and 11 bases lay in between. CDR3 protein: CASSPGLRETQYF. CDR3 bases: TGTGCCAGCAGCCCGGGACTCCGGGAGACCCAGTACTTC.

This chain uses TRBV7-9 with TRBJ1-5, with D unclear. V was clipped by 5 bases and J by 0 bases, with 17 bases between them. This CDR3 has 17 residues. Germline V gene data show CDR1 as SEHNR and CDR2 as FQNEAQ (reference sequence). The chain's CDR3 is CASSQWASRSSNQPQHF. The CDR3, as DNA: TGTGCCAGCAGCCAGTGGGCAAGTAGATCTAGCAATCAGCCCCAGCATTTT.

The sample holds many counts of this clone. This chain connects TRBV7-9 to TRBJ1-4; D not certain. This CDR3 has 15 residues. Germline V lookup: CDR1 SEHNR, CDR2 FQNEAQ (reference sequence). Trimming removed 1 base at V and 7 bases at J, with 13 bases between. CDR3 region: CASSLGGPIGEKLFF. CDR3 sequence (DNA): TGTGCCAGCAGCTTAGGTGGGCCGATCGGTGAAAAACTGTTTTTT.

The CDR3 here is CASSLGQQNTEAFF. CDR3 in DNA: TGCGCCAGCAGCTTAGGACAACAGAACACTGAAGCTTTCTTT. The chain has TRBV5-1 and TRBJ1-1; the D gene is possibly TRBD1 (5 bases). Trimming removed 2 bases from V and 1 base from J, with 9 bases in between. The length of the CDR3 is 14 residues. Germline loops: CDR1 SGHRS, CDR2 YFSETQ.

This chain links TRBV6-6 with TRBJ2-1; no reliable D call. CDR1 and CDR2 from the germline V gene are MNHNY and SVGAGI (reference sequence). CDR3 length: 15 residues. V lost 3 bases and J 0 bases, leaving 9 bases between the germline ends. The CDR3 is CASSYSGSSYNEQFF. CDR3 nucleotide sequence: TGTGCCAGCAGTTATTCGGGTAGCTCCTACAATGAGCAGTTCTTC.

The chain employs TRBV5-1 and TRBJ2-5; possible D gene TRBD2, 6 bases. Germline-derived CDR1 and CDR2 are SGHRS and YFSETQ. This CDR3 has 15 amino acids. V dropped 4 bases and J dropped 5 bases, with 18 bases sitting between them. The chain's CDR3 is CASSPSDPGRETQYF. The CDR3 DNA reads TGCGCCAGCAGCCCCTCCGACCCGGGGAGGGAGACCCAGTACTTC. Filled out from reference TRBV5-1 and TRBJ2-5, the complete variable domain reads KAGVTQTPRYLIKTRGQQVTLSCSPISGHRSVSWYQQTPGQGLQFLFEYFSETQRNKGNFPGRFSGRQFSNSRSEMNVSTLELGDSALYLCASSPSDPGRETQYFGPGTRLLVL.

This clone was seen a few times. The gene calls are TRBV18 and TRBJ1-3; weak D call: TRBD1 (6 bases). The V gene's germline CDR1 is KGHSH and CDR2 LQKENI. Between the trimmed V and J ends, which lost 5 bases and 2 bases, there was a span of 13 bases. The CDR3 runs to 15 residues. This chain's CDR3 is CASSSEQGTGNTIYF. CDR3 in DNA: TGTGCCAGCTCATCCGAACAGGGTACTGGAAACACCATATATTTT.

V and J are TRBV5-1 and TRBJ2-1; D is perhaps TRBD2 (5 bases). Trimming pared 1 base from V and 7 bases from J, leaving 12 bases between. Germline values: CDR1 SGHRS, CDR2 YFSETQ. The CDR3 loop spans 14 amino acids. The CDR3 DNA is TGCGCCAGCAGCTTGTGGGCTAGCAGGAATGAGCAGTTCTTC. The encoded protein is CASSLWASRNEQFF.

The chain couples TRBV7-8 to TRBJ2-3, with a tentative D call TRBD1 (6 bases). This CDR3 contains 14 residues. Germline loops: CDR1 SGHVS, CDR2 FQNEAQ. The V and J ends lost 2 bases and 6 bases respectively, with 12 bases between them. The CDR3 loop is CASSLYQGTDTQYF. Written as DNA, the CDR3 is TGTGCCAGCAGCTTATATCAGGGGACGGATACGCAGTATTTT.

The chain employs TRBV11-2 and TRBJ2-1; D remains ambiguous. The CDR3 is made up of 15 amino acids. Per germline, CDR1 SGHAT and CDR2 FQNNGV. V lost 4 bases, J lost 0 bases, and 10 bases lay in between. The CDR3 region is CASSSDMSSYNEQFF. CDR3 nucleotide sequence: TGTGCCAGCAGCTCTGACATGAGCTCCTACAATGAGCAGTTCTTC.

The rearrangement uses TRBV5-6 and TRBJ2-2; D is possibly TRBD1 (5 bases). Looked up from germline, CDR1 is SGHDT and CDR2 is YYEEEE. V was trimmed by 4 bases and J by 2 bases, leaving 15 bases between them. This CDR3 has 16 amino acids. The CDR3 nucleotides read TGTGCCAGCAGCCTTCAGACAGCTCTAAACACCGGGGAGCTGTTTTTT. This codes for CASSLQTALNTGELFF.

The rearrangement joins TRBV10-1 to TRBJ2-2, with D uncertain. CDR1 is WNHNN, CDR2 SYGVQD, per germline (reference sequence). CDR3 length: 15 residues. The CDR3 is CAPTASHKNTGELFF. CDR3 DNA sequence: TGCGCGCCAACCGCCTCCCACAAGAACACCGGGGAGCTGTTTTTT.

The chain is built from TRBV7-6 and TRBJ2-5; D gene unclear. The CDR3 consists of 16 residues. V was shortened by 5 bases and J by 1 base, with 17 bases between the two germline ends. Per the germline V gene, CDR1 is SGHVS and CDR2 is FNYEAQ. CDR3 in DNA: TGTGCCAGCAGCCCCGCACACCCTAGTCCCCAAGAGACCCAGTACTTC. Amino acid sequence: CASSPAHPSPQETQYF.

The sample holds a few counts of this clone. V usage is TRBV6-1 and J usage is TRBJ2-3, with 8 bases fitting TRBD2. The CDR3 is 16 residues long. Germline V gene lookup returns CDR1 MNHNS and CDR2 SASEGT. Trimming cost V 2 bases and J 0 bases; bases outside gene matches: 4. CDR3 protein: CASSERRGASTDTQYF. The CDR3 region has the DNA TGTGCCAGCAGTGAAAGGCGGGGGGCGAGCACAGATACGCAGTATTTT.

The V and J genes are TRBV4-1 and TRBJ1-1, with D perhaps matching TRBD1 (6 bases). Germline CDR1 MGHRA, CDR2 YSYEKL. The CDR3 covers 15 residues. V shed 4 bases and J shed 5 bases, with 17 bases lying between them. CDR3 DNA: TGCGCCAGCAGCCGCAGAAACCAGGGGTGGACTGAAGCTTTCTTT. Translated: CASSRRNQGWTEAFF.

The chain combines TRBV19 with TRBJ1-4, with D tentatively TRBD1 (6 bases). Deletions cut 6 bases from V and 7 bases from J, with 15 bases between. Germline V CDR1 and CDR2: LNHDA, SQIVND (reference sequence). The CDR3 extends over 14 amino acids. The CDR3 reads CASSPSFRGEKLFF. CDR3 nucleotide sequence: TGTGCCAGTAGCCCATCATTCAGGGGTGAAAAACTGTTTTTT.